This TCR beta chain comes out of a study of human T cells and chemical hapten exposure. This clonotype was detected many times. The CDR3 extends over 13 amino acids. The V gene's germline CDR1 is MNHEY and CDR2 SMNVEV (reference sequence). The V gene lost 2 bases and the J gene lost 2 bases, with 6 bases spanning the gap. Total RNA came from unfractionated whole blood. TCRdb re-called the 5' RACE reads through MiXCR, storing one row per CDR3 protein. The repertoire holds some 78,000 distinct CDR3 sequences, with 6.5% to 8.5% as singletons. This clonotype originated in a male donor in good health. The V and J genes are TRBV27 and TRBJ1-2; D remains ambiguous. This CDR3 is CASSLGTNYGYTF. The CDR3 nucleotides read TGTGCCAGCAGTTTAGGCACGAACTATGGCTACACCTTC.